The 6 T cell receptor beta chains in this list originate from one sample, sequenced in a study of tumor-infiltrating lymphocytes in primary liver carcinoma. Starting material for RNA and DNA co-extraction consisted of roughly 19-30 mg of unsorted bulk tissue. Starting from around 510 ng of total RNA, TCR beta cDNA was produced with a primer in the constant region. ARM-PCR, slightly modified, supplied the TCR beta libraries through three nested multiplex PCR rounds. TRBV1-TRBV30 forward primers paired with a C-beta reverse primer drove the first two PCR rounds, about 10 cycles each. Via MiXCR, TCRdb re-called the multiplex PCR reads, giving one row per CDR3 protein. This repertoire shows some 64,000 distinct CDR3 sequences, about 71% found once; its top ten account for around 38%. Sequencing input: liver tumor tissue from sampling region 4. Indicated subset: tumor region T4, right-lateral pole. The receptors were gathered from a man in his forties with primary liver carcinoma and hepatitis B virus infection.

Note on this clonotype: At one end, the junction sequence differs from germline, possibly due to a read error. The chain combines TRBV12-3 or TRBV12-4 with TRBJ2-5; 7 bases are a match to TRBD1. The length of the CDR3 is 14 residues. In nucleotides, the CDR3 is TGTGCCAACGCTCAGGGACAGTCCCAAGGGACCCAGTACTTC. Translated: CANAQGQSQGTQYF.

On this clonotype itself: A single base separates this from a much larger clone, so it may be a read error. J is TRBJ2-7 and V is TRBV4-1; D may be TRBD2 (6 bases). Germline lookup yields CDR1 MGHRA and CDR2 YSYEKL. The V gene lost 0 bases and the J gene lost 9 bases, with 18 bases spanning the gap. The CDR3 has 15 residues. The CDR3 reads CASSQDKALAIAQYF. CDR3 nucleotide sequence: TGCGCCAGCAGCCAAGATAAGGCACTAGCCATTGCGCAGTACTTC.

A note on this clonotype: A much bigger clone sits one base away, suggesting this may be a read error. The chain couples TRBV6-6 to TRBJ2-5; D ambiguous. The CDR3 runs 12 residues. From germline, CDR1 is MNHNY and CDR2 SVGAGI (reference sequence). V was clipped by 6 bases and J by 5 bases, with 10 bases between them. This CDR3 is CASSPVTETQYF. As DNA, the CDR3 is TGTGCCAGCAGCCCTGTCACGGAGACCCAGTACTTC.

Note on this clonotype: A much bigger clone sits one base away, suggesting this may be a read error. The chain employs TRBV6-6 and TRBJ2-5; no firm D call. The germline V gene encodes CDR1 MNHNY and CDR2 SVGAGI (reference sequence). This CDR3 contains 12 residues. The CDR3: CACSPVAETQYF. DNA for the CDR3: TGTGCCTGCAGCCCTGTCGCGGAGACCCAGTACTTC.

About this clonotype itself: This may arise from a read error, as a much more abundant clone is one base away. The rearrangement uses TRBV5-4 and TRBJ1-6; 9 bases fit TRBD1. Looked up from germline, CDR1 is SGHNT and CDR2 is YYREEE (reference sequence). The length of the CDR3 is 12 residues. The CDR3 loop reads CSSTGQGSPLHF. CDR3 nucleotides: TGTTCCAGCACCGGACAGGGGTCACCCCTCCACTTT.

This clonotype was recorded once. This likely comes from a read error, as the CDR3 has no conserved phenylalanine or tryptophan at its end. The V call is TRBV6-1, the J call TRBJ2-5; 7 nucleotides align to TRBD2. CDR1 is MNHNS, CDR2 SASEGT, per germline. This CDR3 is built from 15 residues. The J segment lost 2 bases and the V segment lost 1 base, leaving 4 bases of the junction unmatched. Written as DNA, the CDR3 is TGTGCCAGCAGTGAAGTGGCGGGGGAACAAGAGACCCAGTACCTC. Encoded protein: CASSEVAGEQETQYL.